The entry below gives a single T cell receptor beta chain sequence along with its context. The data originate from a study of OX40 agonist ivuxolimab in advanced cancers. CDR1 and CDR2 from the germline V gene are PRHDT and FYEKMQ (reference sequence). V was clipped by 5 bases and J by 2 bases, with 32 bases between them. The CDR3 runs to 21 residues. Assay used: immunoSEQ multiplex PCR; TCRdb lists only in-frame clones, some missing. The sample lists 40,000 to 50,000 clones, 70% to 90% occurring once. The rearrangement uses TRBV13 and TRBJ2-3, with D possibly being TRBD1 or TRBD2 (5 bases each). The clonotype originates from an adult with an advanced solid tumor such as melanoma, head and neck, liver or kidney cancer. Material: CD4+ or CD8+ T cells sorted from blood, obtained in a trial of the OX40 agonist ivuxolimab. The DNA for the CDR3 is TGTGCCAGCAGCCCCCGCAGGGTTCGGTACGGGGAGACGAATTTCACAGATACGCAGTATTTT. Its protein is CASSPRRVRYGETNFTDTQYF. The variable domain in full, completed from reference TRBV13 and TRBJ2-3, reads AAGVIQSPRHLIKEKRETATLKCYPIPRHDTVYWYQQGPGQDPQFLISFYEKMQSDKGSIPDRFSAQQFSDYHSELNMSSLELGDSALYFCASSPRRVRYGETNFTDTQYFGPGTRLTVL.